The rows below give T cell receptor beta chains drawn from one sample of a study of T cells after yellow fever vaccination. TCRdb re-derived calls from the 5' RACE reads in MiXCR, one entry per CDR3 protein. The sample has about 360,000 distinct CDR3 sequences, approximately 5.7% seen once; the top ten hold about 15%. This material consisted of PBMCs, taken 5 days after the yellow fever booster vaccination. These receptor sequences come from a man aged 30 to 45 who received the YFV17D yellow fever vaccine. CDR3s include the opening cysteine and the closing phenylalanine or tryptophan. The D gene is left open where the match is weak. The listing skips clone size in some rows; elsewhere it reads once, few, many or a size class.

DNA: TGTGCCAGCAGGACGGGACAGGGCGAGCAGTACTTC
CDR3: CASRTGQGEQYF
V: TRBV6-6
size: many
D: TRBD1
J: TRBJ2-7

DNA: TGCAGTGCTTACGGACAGGGTCTCAATGAGCAGTTCTTC
CDR3: CSAYGQGLNEQFF
V: TRBV20-1
size: many
D: TRBD1
J: TRBJ2-1

DNA: TGCGCCAGCAGCACCGGGGGTGTCACTGAAGCTTTCTTT
CDR3: CASSTGGVTEAFF
V: TRBV5-1
size: many
D: NA
J: TRBJ1-1

DNA: TGTGCCAGCAGCTTATTAGCGGGTCTGTACAATGAGCAGTTCTTC
CDR3: CASSLLAGLYNEQFF
V: TRBV7-9
size: few
D: TRBD2
J: TRBJ2-1

DNA: TGTGCCAGCAGTCCCAGGCCTCTAGCGGGAGTTGCGGATACGCAGTATTTT
CDR3: CASSPRPLAGVADTQYF
V: TRBV6-1
size: few
D: TRBD2
J: TRBJ2-3

DNA: TGTGCCAGCAGCATGGGACTAGCGAACTACGAGCAGTACTTC
CDR3: CASSMGLANYEQYF
V: TRBV7-8
size: many
D: TRBD2
J: TRBJ2-7

DNA: TGTGCCAGTAGTATGATGGTGGGAAGGTCCTACGAGCAGTACTTC
CDR3: CASSMMVGRSYEQYF
V: TRBV19
size: few
D: NA
J: TRBJ2-7

DNA: TGCGCCAGCAGCTTGGGGACAGGGGGTTCAATGAGCTCCTACAATGAGCAGTTCTTC
CDR3: CASSLGTGGSMSSYNEQFF
V: TRBV5-1
size: many
D: TRBD1
J: TRBJ2-1

DNA: TGTGCCAGCAGCTTAGCGTACAACAATGAGCAGTTCTTC
CDR3: CASSLAYNNEQFF
V: TRBV7-2
size: few
D: NA
J: TRBJ2-1

DNA: TGCAGTGCACCGACTAGCGGGAGTCGAGAGCAGTACTTC
CDR3: CSAPTSGSREQYF
V: TRBV20-1
size: few
D: TRBD2
J: TRBJ2-7

DNA: TGTGCCAGCAGCTTAACCGGGTTAGAGCAGTTCTTC
CDR3: CASSLTGLEQFF
V: TRBV11-2
size: NA
D: NA
J: TRBJ2-1

DNA: TGCAGTGCTCAGAAAATCGGGCAAGAGACCCAGTACTTC
CDR3: CSAQKIGQETQYF
V: TRBV20-1
size: few
D: NA
J: TRBJ2-5

DNA: TGTGCCAGCACCCCCGGGGGGGGCCTCACTGGGGCCAACGTCCTGACTTTC
CDR3: CASTPGGGLTGANVLTF
V: TRBV12-3/TRBV12-4
size: NA
D: TRBD2
J: TRBJ2-6

DNA: TGTGCCAGTAGTATAGTTGGCAGCTATAGCAATCAGCCCCAGCATTTT
CDR3: CASSIVGSYSNQPQHF
V: TRBV19
size: few
D: NA
J: TRBJ1-5

DNA: TGTGCCAGTAGCTTGAAGGGTCGGAGGAACACTGAAGCTTTCTTT
CDR3: CASSLKGRRNTEAFF
V: TRBV19
size: NA
D: NA
J: TRBJ1-1

DNA: TGTGCCAGCAGCTCCCTTCCGGGGGGTCTTGAGCAGTACTTC
CDR3: CASSSLPGGLEQYF
V: TRBV7-8
size: few
D: TRBD2
J: TRBJ2-7

DNA: TGCAGTGCTCGCCGACTAGTTTCTAATGAGCAGTTCTTC
CDR3: CSARRLVSNEQFF
V: TRBV20-1
size: many
D: NA
J: TRBJ2-1

DNA: TGCAGCGTTGCGGACGGGGCAGATACGCAGTATTTT
CDR3: CSVADGADTQYF
V: TRBV29-1
size: many
D: NA
J: TRBJ2-3

DNA: TGTGCCAGCAGCCCGGGGGCAGGAGCTACTGAAGCTTTCTTT
CDR3: CASSPGAGATEAFF
V: TRBV5-4
size: few
D: NA
J: TRBJ1-1

DNA: TGTGCCAGCAGCCAAGATAGGACAGGGACCCAGTACTTC
CDR3: CASSQDRTGTQYF
V: TRBV14
size: few
D: TRBD1
J: TRBJ2-5

DNA: TGTGCCTGGACCATGACCCAGGGGCCCGGGGAGCTGTTTTTT
CDR3: CAWTMTQGPGELFF
V: TRBV30
size: NA
D: NA
J: TRBJ2-2

DNA: TGTGCCAGCAGTTTCTCCCCTTCGGCTGCCACCGTTCACTACGAGCAGTACTTC
CDR3: CASSFSPSAATVHYEQYF
V: TRBV28
size: many
D: NA
J: TRBJ2-7

DNA: TGCAGTGCTAGAGATCAACTAGCGGGGAGCTCCTACAATGAGCAGTTCTTC
CDR3: CSARDQLAGSSYNEQFF
V: TRBV20-1
size: NA
D: TRBD2
J: TRBJ2-1

DNA: TGTGCCACCAGCAGGGTCCCACCAGGGGAGAGTGATCCTGGAGGCGAGCAGTACTTC
CDR3: CATSRVPPGESDPGGEQYF
V: TRBV15
size: NA
D: NA
J: TRBJ2-7

DNA: TGTGCCAGCAGCACCGAGGGACTAGCGGGTTCCCAGTACTTC
CDR3: CASSTEGLAGSQYF
V: TRBV11-2
size: NA
D: TRBD2
J: TRBJ2-7

DNA: TGTGCCAGCAGCCGATCCGTAGCGGGACTACCCCTTTACACCGGGGAGCTGTTTTTT
CDR3: CASSRSVAGLPLYTGELFF
V: TRBV14
size: NA
D: TRBD2
J: TRBJ2-2

DNA: TGTGCCAGCAGCTACCCCAGGTCCCCCGACGGCTACACCTTC
CDR3: CASSYPRSPDGYTF
V: TRBV7-2
size: many
D: NA
J: TRBJ1-2

DNA: TGTGCCAGCAGTTACAGCGCAGGGGGTTATGAAAAACTGTTTTTT
CDR3: CASSYSAGGYEKLFF
V: TRBV6-5
size: NA
D: TRBD1
J: TRBJ1-4

DNA: TGTGCCAGCTCCCTCGAGCGGCAGTACTACGAGCAGTACTTC
CDR3: CASSLERQYYEQYF
V: TRBV18
size: NA
D: NA
J: TRBJ2-7

DNA: TGTGCCAGCAGCCAGAGGAGGACTAGCGGGACAGATACGCAGTATTTT
CDR3: CASSQRRTSGTDTQYF
V: TRBV13
size: NA
D: TRBD2
J: TRBJ2-3

DNA: TGCAGTGCCGTCAGCCGGCAAGAGACCCAGTACTTC
CDR3: CSAVSRQETQYF
V: TRBV20-1
size: few
D: NA
J: TRBJ2-5

DNA: TGTGCCAGCAGCCCACCCGGCGGGGGGGCAGATACGCAGTATTTT
CDR3: CASSPPGGGADTQYF
V: TRBV7-2
size: few
D: TRBD2
J: TRBJ2-3

DNA: TGTGCCAGTACCCAACATATGAACACTGAAGCTTTCTTT
CDR3: CASTQHMNTEAFF
V: TRBV19
size: NA
D: NA
J: TRBJ1-1

DNA: TGTGCCAGCAGTTTACAGTACAATCAGCCCCAGCATTTT
CDR3: CASSLQYNQPQHF
V: TRBV12-3/TRBV12-4
size: many
D: NA
J: TRBJ1-5

DNA: TGTGCCAGCAGTTACTCGAAGCCCAGCGGGAGTGTTTTAGGGACCCAGTACTTC
CDR3: CASSYSKPSGSVLGTQYF
V: TRBV6-5
size: few
D: TRBD2
J: TRBJ2-5

DNA: TGTGCCTCAGTTAGGTCTACTCACAATGAGCAGTTCTTC
CDR3: CASVRSTHNEQFF
V: TRBV7-2
size: few
D: NA
J: TRBJ2-1

DNA: TGTGCCAGCAGTTTAAGGAGCGGTGGGACCCAGTACTTC
CDR3: CASSLRSGGTQYF
V: TRBV12-3/TRBV12-4
size: few
D: NA
J: TRBJ2-5

DNA: TGCGCCAGCAGCTTGGGGACGAAAGCTAGCACAGATACGCAGTATTTT
CDR3: CASSLGTKASTDTQYF
V: TRBV5-1
size: NA
D: NA
J: TRBJ2-3

DNA: TGTGCCAGCAGCCCTTTGGCGAGGGGAACAGATACGCAGTATTTT
CDR3: CASSPLARGTDTQYF
V: TRBV7-8
size: few
D: NA
J: TRBJ2-3

DNA: TGTGCCAGCAGCTTAGTGGGGGGAAGCTACGAGCAGTACTTC
CDR3: CASSLVGGSYEQYF
V: TRBV13
size: few
D: NA
J: TRBJ2-7

DNA: TGCGCCAGCAGCTGGGCCGGACCCGGGACAGGGGGCTTCCACTTT
CDR3: CASSWAGPGTGGFHF
V: TRBV5-1
size: many
D: TRBD1
J: TRBJ1-6

DNA: TGTGCCCGTGGGACTAGCGGTCTCAATGAGCAGTTCTTC
CDR3: CARGTSGLNEQFF
V: TRBV7-9
size: NA
D: TRBD2
J: TRBJ2-1

DNA: TGCAGTGCTAGACCTGGGGGGACTAGCGGGAGGAACACCGGGGAGCTGTTTTTT
CDR3: CSARPGGTSGRNTGELFF
V: TRBV20-1
size: few
D: TRBD2
J: TRBJ2-2

DNA: TGCGCCAGCAGCTTACTGGTTAGCGGGAAATATGAGCAGTTCTTC
CDR3: CASSLLVSGKYEQFF
V: TRBV5-1
size: many
D: TRBD2
J: TRBJ2-1

DNA: TGTGCCAGCGAGACAGTAGCTAACTATGGCTACACCTTC
CDR3: CASETVANYGYTF
V: TRBV7-9
size: many
D: NA
J: TRBJ1-2

DNA: TGCGCCAGCAGCTTGGGAGGGGGGTACAATGAGCAGTTCTTC
CDR3: CASSLGGGYNEQFF
V: TRBV5-1
size: many
D: NA
J: TRBJ2-1

DNA: TGCGCCAGCAGCCAAGATCCTAGCGTCAGCTCCTACGAGCAGTACTTC
CDR3: CASSQDPSVSSYEQYF
V: TRBV4-3
size: many
D: NA
J: TRBJ2-7